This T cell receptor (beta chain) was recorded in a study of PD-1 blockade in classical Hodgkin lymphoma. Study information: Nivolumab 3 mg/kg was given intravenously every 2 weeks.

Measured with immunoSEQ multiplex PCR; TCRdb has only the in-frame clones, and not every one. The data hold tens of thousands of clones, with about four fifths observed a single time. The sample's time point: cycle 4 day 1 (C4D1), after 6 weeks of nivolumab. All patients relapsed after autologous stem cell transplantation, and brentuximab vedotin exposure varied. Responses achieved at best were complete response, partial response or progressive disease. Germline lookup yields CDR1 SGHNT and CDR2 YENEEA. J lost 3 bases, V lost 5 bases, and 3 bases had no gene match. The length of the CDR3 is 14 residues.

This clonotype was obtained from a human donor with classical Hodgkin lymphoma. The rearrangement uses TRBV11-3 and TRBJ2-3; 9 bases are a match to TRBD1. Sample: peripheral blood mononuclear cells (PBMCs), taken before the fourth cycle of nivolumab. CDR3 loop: CASSRDRVTDTQYF. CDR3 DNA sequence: TGTGCCAGCAGCCGGGACAGGGTAACAGATACGCAGTATTTT. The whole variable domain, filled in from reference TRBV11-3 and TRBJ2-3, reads EAGVVQSPRYKIIEKKQPVAFWCNPISGHNTLYWYLQNLGQGPELLIRYENEEAVDDSQLPKDRFSAERLKGVDSTLKIQPAELGDSAVYLCASSRDRVTDTQYFGPGTRLTVL.